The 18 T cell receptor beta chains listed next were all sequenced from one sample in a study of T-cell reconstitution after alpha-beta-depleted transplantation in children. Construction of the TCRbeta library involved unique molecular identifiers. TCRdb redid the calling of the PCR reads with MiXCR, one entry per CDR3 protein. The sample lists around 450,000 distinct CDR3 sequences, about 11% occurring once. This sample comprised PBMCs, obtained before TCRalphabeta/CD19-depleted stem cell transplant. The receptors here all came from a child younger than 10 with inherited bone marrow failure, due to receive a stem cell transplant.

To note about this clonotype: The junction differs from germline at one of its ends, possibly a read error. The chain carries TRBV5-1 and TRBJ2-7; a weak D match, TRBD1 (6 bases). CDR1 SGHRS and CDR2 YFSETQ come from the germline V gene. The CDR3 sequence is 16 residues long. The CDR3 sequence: CASSLGVGTHSYEQCF. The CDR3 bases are TGCGCCAGCAGCTTGGGGGTCGGGACACACTCCTACGAGCAGTGCTTC.

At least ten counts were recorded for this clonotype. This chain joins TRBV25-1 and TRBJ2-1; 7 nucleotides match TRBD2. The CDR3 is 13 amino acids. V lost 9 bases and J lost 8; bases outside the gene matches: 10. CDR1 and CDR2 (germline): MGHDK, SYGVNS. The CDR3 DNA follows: TGTGCCAGATTGAACGGAGGGAGGGATGAGCAGTTCTTC. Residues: CARLNGGRDEQFF.

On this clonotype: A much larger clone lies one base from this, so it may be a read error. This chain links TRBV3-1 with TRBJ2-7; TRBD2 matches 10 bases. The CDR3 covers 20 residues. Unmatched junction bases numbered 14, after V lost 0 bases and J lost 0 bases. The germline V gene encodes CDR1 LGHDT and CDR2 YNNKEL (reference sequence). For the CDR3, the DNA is TGTGCCAGCAGCCAAGATAGGAAGCGGGAGGGCCTCTATCCCTCCTACGAGCAGTACTTC. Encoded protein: CASSQDRKREGLYPSYEQYF.

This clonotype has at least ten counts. CDR3 bases: TGTGCCGGAGAGATTAGCGGGAGCTCCTACGAGCAGTACTTC. The encoded protein is CAGEISGSSYEQYF. The chain couples TRBV30 to TRBJ2-7; TRBD2 matches at 9 bases. Per germline, CDR1 GTSNPN and CDR2 SVGIG (reference sequence). The junction had 8 bases not matched to a gene; V was cut back by 8 bases and J by 0 bases. CDR3 length: 14 amino acids.

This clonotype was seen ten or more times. The CDR3 protein is CASSLAASGLFFF. CDR3 sequence (DNA): TGTGCCAGCAGCTTAGCGGCTAGCGGGTTATTTTTCTTC. The chain employs TRBV7-2 and TRBJ2-1; 8 nucleotides agree with TRBD2. Per germline, CDR1 SGHTA and CDR2 FQGNSA. The CDR3 is 13 residues long. The ends lost 0 bases at V and 16 bases at J; junction bases unmatched: 8. Combining the CDR3 with reference TRBV7-2 and TRBJ2-1 gives the whole variable domain GAGVSQSPSNKVTEKGKDVELRCDPISGHTALYWYRQSLGQGLEFLIYFQGNSAPDKSGLPSDRFSAERTGGSVSTLTIQRTQQEDSAVYLCASSLAASGLFFFGPGTRLTVL.

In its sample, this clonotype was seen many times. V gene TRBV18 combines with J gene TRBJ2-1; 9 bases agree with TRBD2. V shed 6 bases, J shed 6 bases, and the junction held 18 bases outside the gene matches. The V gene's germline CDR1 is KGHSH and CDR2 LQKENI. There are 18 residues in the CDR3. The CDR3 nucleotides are TGTGCCAGCTCCCCCCGGAGTAGCGGGAGCATTACAGGCAATGAGCAGTTCTTC. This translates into CASSPRSSGSITGNEQFF.

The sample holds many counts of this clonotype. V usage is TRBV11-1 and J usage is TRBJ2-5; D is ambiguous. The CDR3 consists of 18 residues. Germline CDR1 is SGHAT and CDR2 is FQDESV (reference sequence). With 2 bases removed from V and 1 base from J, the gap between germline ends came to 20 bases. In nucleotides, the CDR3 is TGTGCCAGCAGCTTAAAACTCCGCCCCACTTCCTTCCAAGAGACCCAGTACTTC. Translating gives CASSLKLRPTSFQETQYF.

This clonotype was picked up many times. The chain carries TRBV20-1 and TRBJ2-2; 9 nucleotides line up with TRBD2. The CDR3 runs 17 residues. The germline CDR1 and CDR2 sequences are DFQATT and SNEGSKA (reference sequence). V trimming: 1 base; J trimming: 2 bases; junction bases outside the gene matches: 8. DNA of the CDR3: TGCAGTGCTAGAGGTATTAGCGGGAGCGACAACACCGGGGAGCTGTTTTTT. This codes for CSARGISGSDNTGELFF.

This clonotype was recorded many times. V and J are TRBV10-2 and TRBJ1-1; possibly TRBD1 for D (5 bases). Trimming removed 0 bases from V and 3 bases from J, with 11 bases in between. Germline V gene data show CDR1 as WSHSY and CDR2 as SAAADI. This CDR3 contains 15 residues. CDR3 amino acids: CASSESIEGHTEAFF. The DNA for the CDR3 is TGCGCCAGCAGTGAGTCGATAGAGGGGCACACTGAAGCTTTCTTT.

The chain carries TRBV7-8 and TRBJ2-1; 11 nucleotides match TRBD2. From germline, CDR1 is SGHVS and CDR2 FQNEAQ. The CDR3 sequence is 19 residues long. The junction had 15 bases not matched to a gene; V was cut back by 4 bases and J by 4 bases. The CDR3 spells CASSSYPLLAGGGYNEQFF. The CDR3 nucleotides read TGTGCCAGCAGCTCCTATCCCCTCTTAGCGGGAGGGGGTTACAATGAGCAGTTCTTC.

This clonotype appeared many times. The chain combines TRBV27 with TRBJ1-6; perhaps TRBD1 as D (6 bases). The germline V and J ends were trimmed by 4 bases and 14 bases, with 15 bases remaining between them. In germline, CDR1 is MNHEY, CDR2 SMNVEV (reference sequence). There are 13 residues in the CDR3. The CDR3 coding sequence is TGTGCCAGCAGTTCGACAGGTTTGGGCACCCTCCACTTT. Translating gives CASSSTGLGTLHF.

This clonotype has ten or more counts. Here the CDR3 DNA reads TGCGCCAGCAGCATGACAGATTCACCCCTCCACTTT. Residues: CASSMTDSPLHF. V usage is TRBV5-1 and J usage is TRBJ1-6; possibly TRBD1 for D (5 bases). CDR1 and CDR2 from the germline V gene are SGHRS and YFSETQ. The V end was cut by 4 bases, the J end by 8 bases, with 7 bases between. The CDR3 has 12 amino acids.

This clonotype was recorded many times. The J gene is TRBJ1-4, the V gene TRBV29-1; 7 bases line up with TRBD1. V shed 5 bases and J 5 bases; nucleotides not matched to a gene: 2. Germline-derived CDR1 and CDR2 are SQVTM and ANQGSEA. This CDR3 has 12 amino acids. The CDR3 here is CSVPQGNEKLFF. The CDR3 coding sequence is TGCAGCGTTCCACAGGGGAATGAAAAACTGTTTTTT.

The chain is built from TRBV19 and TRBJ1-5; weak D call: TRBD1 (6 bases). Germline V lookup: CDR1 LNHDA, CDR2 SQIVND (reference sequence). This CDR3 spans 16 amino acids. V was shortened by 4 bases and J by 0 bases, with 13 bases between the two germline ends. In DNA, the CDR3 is TGTGCCAGTAGTAGAGACAGGCTGGGTAGCAATCAGCCCCAGCATTTT. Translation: CASSRDRLGSNQPQHF.

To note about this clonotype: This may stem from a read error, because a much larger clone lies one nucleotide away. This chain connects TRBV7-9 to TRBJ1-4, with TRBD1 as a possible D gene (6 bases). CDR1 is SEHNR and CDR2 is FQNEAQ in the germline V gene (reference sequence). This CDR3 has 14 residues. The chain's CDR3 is CASGFGQTNEKLFF. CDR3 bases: TGTGCCAGCGGCTTCGGACAGACTAATGAAAAACTGTTTTTT.

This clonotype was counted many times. CDR3 region: CATREGPGHEQFF. CDR3 nucleotide sequence: TGTGCCACCCGGGAGGGCCCTGGTCATGAGCAGTTCTTC. The V gene is TRBV27, the J gene TRBJ2-1; 8 bases map to TRBD2. This CDR3 spans 13 amino acids. The ends lost 10 bases at V and 8 bases at J; junction bases unmatched: 10. Germline V gene sequence: CDR1 MNHEY, CDR2 SMNVEV (reference sequence).

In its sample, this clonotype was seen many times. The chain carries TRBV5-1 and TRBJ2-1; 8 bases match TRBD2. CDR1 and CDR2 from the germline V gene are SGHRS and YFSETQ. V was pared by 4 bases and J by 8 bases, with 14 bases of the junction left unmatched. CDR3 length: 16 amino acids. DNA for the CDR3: TGCGCCAGCAGCGCGAAGGTTTCTAGCGGGCGCCATGAGCAGTTCTTC. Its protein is CASSAKVSSGRHEQFF.

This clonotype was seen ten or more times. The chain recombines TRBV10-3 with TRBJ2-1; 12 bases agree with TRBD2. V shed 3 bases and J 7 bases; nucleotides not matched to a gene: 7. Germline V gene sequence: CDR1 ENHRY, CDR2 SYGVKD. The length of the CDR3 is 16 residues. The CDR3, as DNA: TGTGCCATCAGTGAACTCCTAGCGGGAGGGAGGAATGAGCAGTTCTTC. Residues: CAISELLAGGRNEQFF.